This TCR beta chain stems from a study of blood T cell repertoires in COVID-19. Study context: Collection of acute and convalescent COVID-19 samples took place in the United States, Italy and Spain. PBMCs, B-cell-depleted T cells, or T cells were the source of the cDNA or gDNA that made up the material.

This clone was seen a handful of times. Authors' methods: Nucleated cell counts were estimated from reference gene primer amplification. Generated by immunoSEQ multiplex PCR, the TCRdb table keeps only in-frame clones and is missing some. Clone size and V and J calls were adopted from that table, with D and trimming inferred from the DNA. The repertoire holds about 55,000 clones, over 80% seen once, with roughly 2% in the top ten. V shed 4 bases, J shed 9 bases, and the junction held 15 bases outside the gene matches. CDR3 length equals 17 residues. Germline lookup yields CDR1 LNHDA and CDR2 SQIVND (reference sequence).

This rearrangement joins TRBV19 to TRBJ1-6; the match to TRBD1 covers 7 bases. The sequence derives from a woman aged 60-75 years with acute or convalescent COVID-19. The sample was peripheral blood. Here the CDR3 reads CASSTLGTALDGSPLHF. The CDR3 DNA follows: TGTGCCAGTAGTACCCTCGGGACAGCCCTAGATGGTTCACCCCTCCACTTT. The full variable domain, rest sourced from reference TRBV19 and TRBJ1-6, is DGGITQSPKYLFRKEGQNVTLSCEQNLNHDAMYWYRQDPGQGLRLIYYSQIVNDFQKGDIAEGYSVSREKKESFPLTVTSAQKNPTAFYLCASSTLGTALDGSPLHFGNGTRLTVT.